This entry lists 29 T cell receptor beta chains sequenced from one sample in a study of cytomegalovirus exposure and HLA in healthy donors. This table comes from immunoSEQ multiplex PCR, and its TCRdb copy is limited to in-frame clones, with some not included. In the table there are about 130,000 clones, about 96% of which are singletons. The sequenced sample consisted of PBMCs. These receptors came from a man aged 18 to 30 in good health and CMV-seronegative.

The chain links TRBV4-3 to TRBJ2-4; maybe TRBD2 (6 bases). Germline V gene sequence: CDR1 LGHNA, CDR2 YSLEER. V lost 0 bases and J 15 bases, leaving 21 bases between the germline ends. This CDR3 region has 15 residues. The CDR3 coding sequence is TGCGCCAGCAGCCAAGATCCCTGGGACTCCCGCATTTGGTACTTC. Translating it yields CASSQDPWDSRIWYF.

The rearrangement joins TRBV7-8 to TRBJ2-1, with TRBD2 identical over 11 bases. The germline CDR1 and CDR2 sequences are SGHVS and FQNEAQ. CDR3 length: 16 amino acids. V shed 3 bases, J shed 6 bases, and the junction held 7 bases outside the gene matches. The CDR3 region is CASSFPLAGGGNEQFF. CDR3 bases: TGTGCCAGCAGCTTCCCCCTAGCGGGAGGTGGCAATGAGCAGTTCTTC.

This clone appeared a single time. V and J are TRBV11-2 and TRBJ2-7, with 9 bases matching TRBD2. V trimming: 3 bases; J trimming: 2 bases; junction bases outside the gene matches: 5. Looked up from germline, CDR1 is SGHAT and CDR2 is FQNNGV. There are 15 residues in the CDR3. This chain's CDR3 is CASSFSGRETYEQYF. The CDR3 DNA follows: TGTGCCAGCAGCTTTAGCGGGAGAGAGACCTACGAGCAGTACTTC.

This clone was found once. This chain uses TRBV7-2 with TRBJ2-3; 8 nucleotides agree with TRBD1. V trimming: 5 bases; J trimming: 1 base; junction bases outside the gene matches: 5. Germline-derived CDR1 and CDR2 are SGHTA and FQGNSA. This CDR3 has 15 amino acids. The CDR3 loop is CASSLRGQGTDTQYF. DNA of the CDR3: TGTGCCAGCAGCCTCCGGGGACAGGGCACAGATACGCAGTATTTT.

This clone was counted a single time. V usage is TRBV7-9 and J usage is TRBJ2-1; D is unclear. Germline V gene sequence: CDR1 SEHNR, CDR2 FQNEAQ (reference sequence). The CDR3 is 16 amino acids. The ends were cut back, 4 bases at V and 7 bases at J, with 20 bases in the middle. This chain's CDR3 is CASSSADPPWRNEQFF. CDR3 DNA sequence: TGTGCCAGCAGCTCTGCCGATCCCCCTTGGCGGAATGAGCAGTTCTTC.

The rearrangement links TRBV18 to TRBJ2-1, with 13 bases identical to TRBD2. The junction had 9 bases not matched to a gene; V was cut back by 4 bases and J by 0 bases. In germline, CDR1 is KGHSH, CDR2 LQKENI. The CDR3 length is 19 residues. The CDR3 here is CASSQRTSGSGSSYNEQFF. CDR3 sequence (DNA): TGTGCCAGCTCACAACGGACTAGCGGGAGCGGCAGCTCCTACAATGAGCAGTTCTTC.

The CDR3: CASSVVAGAGYNEQFF. CDR3 in DNA: TGTGCCAGCAGCGTTGTAGCGGGAGCTGGATATAATGAGCAGTTCTTC. The genes are TRBV9 and TRBJ2-1; 9 bases fit TRBD2. CDR3 length equals 16 residues. Looked up from germline, CDR1 is SGDLS and CDR2 is YYNGEE. J lost 7 bases, V lost 2 bases, and 10 bases had no gene match.

V gene TRBV28 combines with J gene TRBJ1-2; D not resolved. CDR3 size: 16 residues. Per the germline V gene, CDR1 is MDHEN and CDR2 is SYDVKM. V dropped 2 bases and J dropped 6 bases, with 19 bases sitting between them. The CDR3 DNA is TGTGCCAGCAGTTTAGTTCGGCCTTGGACGGGAGATGGCTACACCTTC. The encoded protein is CASSLVRPWTGDGYTF.

V usage is TRBV4-3 and J usage is TRBJ2-1; 14 positions match TRBD2. This CDR3 has 17 amino acids. From germline, CDR1 is LGHNA and CDR2 YSLEER. V was clipped by 3 bases and J by 7 bases; unmatched bases: 8. CDR3 in amino acids: CASSHREGLAGVNEQFF. The CDR3 DNA is TGCGCCAGCAGCCACAGGGAGGGACTAGCGGGAGTAAATGAGCAGTTCTTC.

The J gene is TRBJ2-5, the V gene TRBV5-1; D gene ambiguous. Germline V CDR1 and CDR2: SGHRS, YFSETQ. CDR3 size: 13 residues. V was trimmed by 4 bases and J by 1 base, leaving 8 bases between them. CDR3 region: CASSPRLQETQYF. For the CDR3, the DNA is TGCGCCAGCAGCCCTAGGCTCCAAGAGACCCAGTACTTC.

The V gene is TRBV23-1, the J gene TRBJ2-6; no clear D. TRBV23-1 is an ORF, and what it does is uncertain. The CDR3 contains 18 residues. Trimming cost V 3 bases and J 0 bases, with 15 bases left between them. Here the CDR3 DNA reads TGCGCCAGCAGTCACCACAGATCTTTAAGCTCTGGGGCCAACGTCCTGACTTTC. Its translation is CASSHHRSLSSGANVLTF.

This clone occurred once. This chain links TRBV30 with TRBJ2-3; TRBD2 matches 7 bases. Looked up from germline, CDR1 is GTSNPN and CDR2 is SVGIG (reference sequence). Germline trimming cut 4 bases from V and 6 bases from J; bases unmatched to any gene: 7. This CDR3 is 13 amino acids long. In DNA form, the CDR3 reads TGTGCCTGGATGGCGGGAGAGATGGATACGCAGTATTTT. It specifies CAWMAGEMDTQYF.

V usage is TRBV7-9 and J usage is TRBJ2-6; D remains ambiguous. The CDR3 sequence is 14 residues long. Germline V gene data show CDR1 as SEHNR and CDR2 as FQNEAQ (reference sequence). Between the trimmed V and J ends, which lost 5 bases and 3 bases, there was a span of 8 bases. The CDR3 spells CASSGFSGANVLTF. DNA for the CDR3: TGTGCCAGCAGCGGTTTCAGTGGGGCCAACGTCCTGACTTTC. Supplemented by reference TRBV7-9 and TRBJ2-6, the full variable domain reads DTGVSQNPRHKITKRGQNVTFRCDPISEHNRLYWYRQTLGQGPEFLTYFQNEAQLEKSRLLSDRFSAERPKGSFSTLEIQRTEQGDSAMYLCASSGFSGANVLTFGAGSRLTVL.

This chain's CDR3 is CACRSSFFSGNTIYF. CDR3 in DNA: TGTGCCTGCAGATCTAGTTTCTTCTCTGGAAACACCATATATTTT. The rearrangement uses TRBV30 and TRBJ1-3; no reliable D call. Germline V CDR1 and CDR2: GTSNPN, SVGIG (reference sequence). The CDR3 extends over 15 amino acids. Trimming shortened V by 6 bases and J by 0 bases, and 15 bases separated the two germline ends.

The count of this clone is one. As DNA, the CDR3 is TGTGCCAGCAGTTACGTAGGGAGGCCAGGGTACAATGAGCAGTTCTTC. This codes for CASSYVGRPGYNEQFF. The J gene is TRBJ2-1, the V gene TRBV6-5; D is perhaps TRBD2 (6 bases). V lost 2 bases and J 4 bases, leaving 15 bases between the germline ends. Per germline, CDR1 MNHEY and CDR2 SVGAGI. The length of the CDR3 is 16 residues.

CDR3 DNA sequence: TGTGCCAGCAGCCCAGACACCTTTCTAGCGGGAGTTAATGAGCAGTTCTTC. Its translation is CASSPDTFLAGVNEQFF. The chain has TRBV28 and TRBJ2-1, with 10 nucleotides matching TRBD2. Germline values: CDR1 MDHEN, CDR2 SYDVKM. Trimming took 6 bases from V and 7 from J; bases not matched to a gene: 15. The CDR3 is 17 residues long.

In its sample, this clone was seen once. The chain joins TRBV9 to TRBJ2-1; D not resolved. Germline V CDR1 and CDR2: SGDLS, YYNGEE. The CDR3 has 16 residues. Deletions cut 0 bases from V and 3 bases from J, with 13 bases between. The CDR3 sequence is CASSVALAALYNEQFF. Here the CDR3 DNA reads TGTGCCAGCAGCGTAGCTCTGGCGGCTCTCTACAATGAGCAGTTCTTC.

The chain links TRBV29-1 to TRBJ2-5; D may be TRBD2 (6 bases). This CDR3 has 12 residues. Trimming removed 4 bases at V and 1 base at J, with 7 bases between. Looked up from germline, CDR1 is SQVTM and CDR2 is ANQGSEA. CDR3 sequence reads: CSVGRVQETQYF. The CDR3 DNA is TGCAGCGTTGGGAGGGTCCAAGAGACCCAGTACTTC. Drawing the rest from reference TRBV29-1 and TRBJ2-5, the complete variable domain is SAVISQKPSRDICQRGTSLTIQCQVDSQVTMMFWYRQQPGQSLTLIATANQGSEATYESGFVIDKFPISRPNLTFSTLTVSNMSPEDSSIYLCSVGRVQETQYFGPGTRLLVL.

This CDR3 reads CASSSTRQPNEKLFF. In DNA, the CDR3 is TGTGCCAGCAGCTCAACCCGACAGCCTAATGAAAAACTGTTTTTT. This chain joins TRBV5-5 and TRBJ1-4; possible D gene TRBD1, 5 bases. There are 15 residues in the CDR3. V was cut by 3 bases and J by 3 bases, with 12 bases left in between. Germline V lookup: CDR1 SGHKS, CDR2 YYEKEE (reference sequence).

This rearrangement joins TRBV10-3 to TRBJ1-1, with TRBD1 as a possible D gene (6 bases). Per the germline V gene, CDR1 is ENHRY and CDR2 is SYGVKD. V shed 6 bases and J shed 8 bases, with 25 bases lying between them. The CDR3 has 16 residues. CDR3 residues: CAISSTVTGEVWEAFF. In DNA, the CDR3 is TGTGCCATCAGCTCAACCGTGACAGGTGAAGTTTGGGAAGCTTTCTTT.

The chain is built from TRBV6-1 and TRBJ1-1; D unresolved. There are 13 residues in the CDR3. Germline-derived CDR1 and CDR2 are MNHNS and SASEGT. Trimming shortened V by 1 base and J by 5 bases, and 8 bases separated the two germline ends. In nucleotides, the CDR3 is TGTGCCAGCAGTGAAGGCGGGCAGACTGAAGCTTTCTTT. The encoded protein is CASSEGGQTEAFF.

This chain links TRBV5-1 with TRBJ1-4; D is undetermined. Trimming stripped 4 bases from V and 8 bases from J, with 21 bases between. Germline values: CDR1 SGHRS, CDR2 YFSETQ. The CDR3 loop spans 16 amino acids. The CDR3 loop reads CASSKSPLGEGEKLFF. The CDR3 DNA sequence: TGCGCCAGCAGCAAGTCTCCCCTGGGAGAAGGAGAAAAACTGTTTTTT.

This clone occurred once. This chain uses TRBV5-4 with TRBJ1-2; TRBD1 agrees at 7 bases. V was clipped by 3 bases and J by 3 bases; unmatched bases: 17. The CDR3 has 18 residues. CDR1 is SGHNT, CDR2 YYREEE, per germline (reference sequence). The CDR3 nucleotides read TGTGCCAGCAGCTCAGGGCTTGGCTGGCAGGGGGTGGACTATGGCTACACCTTC. Translating gives CASSSGLGWQGVDYGYTF.

This clone was counted once. The chain joins TRBV4-2 to TRBJ2-1, with D perhaps TRBD1 (5 bases). Per the germline V gene, CDR1 is LGHNA and CDR2 is YNFKEQ. Trimming removed 4 bases at V and 6 bases at J, with 10 bases between. The CDR3 runs 13 residues. The CDR3 loop is CASSPLRGNEQFF. The CDR3 DNA is TGTGCCAGCAGCCCCCTAAGGGGCAATGAGCAGTTCTTC.

The chain employs TRBV9 and TRBJ1-4; TRBD1 is a possible D gene (6 bases). The CDR3 length is 15 residues. V was shortened by 0 bases and J by 5 bases, with 11 bases between the two germline ends. Germline-derived CDR1 and CDR2 are SGDLS and YYNGEE. In DNA, the CDR3 is TGTGCCAGCAGCGTAGAAGACAGGAGGAATGAAAAACTGTTTTTT. Protein sequence: CASSVEDRRNEKLFF.

This clone was picked up one time. This rearrangement joins TRBV29-1 to TRBJ2-7; 7 nucleotides align to TRBD2. The CDR3 spans 14 residues. V gave up 7 bases and J gave up 4 bases; unmatched junction bases: 13. Germline V gene data show CDR1 as SQVTM and CDR2 as ANQGSEA. The CDR3 sequence: CSALEAGVEYEQYF. CDR3 bases: TGCAGCGCCCTGGAGGCGGGAGTAGAGTACGAGCAGTACTTC.

This chain links TRBV27 with TRBJ1-1, with D tentatively TRBD1 (6 bases). Germline V gene lookup returns CDR1 MNHEY and CDR2 SMNVEV (reference sequence). Trimming took off 3 bases at V and 6 bases at J, with 14 bases between the two ends. This CDR3 region has 14 residues. The CDR3 is CASSLGHPQAEAFF. CDR3 coding DNA: TGTGCCAGCAGTTTGGGACACCCTCAAGCTGAAGCTTTCTTT.

DNA of the CDR3: TGTGCCAGCAGTTATTCCGGCAATGAGCAGTTCTTC. Translation: CASSYSGNEQFF. The V call is TRBV28, the J call TRBJ2-1; unclear D gene. Trimming took off 4 bases at V and 6 bases at J, with 7 bases between the two ends. The CDR3 runs 12 residues. CDR1 MDHEN and CDR2 SYDVKM come from the germline V gene.

The J gene is TRBJ2-1, the V gene TRBV18, with 8 bases that match TRBD1. CDR1 KGHSH and CDR2 LQKENI come from the germline V gene. The CDR3 totals 18 residues. Trimming at V came to 2 bases and at J to 4 bases, leaving 13 bases not matched to a gene. CDR3 nucleotide sequence: TGTGCCAGCTCACCAAGGCCCCCTCGGACAGGGAATTACAATGAGCAGTTCTTC. Translating it yields CASSPRPPRTGNYNEQFF.